A selection of T cell receptor beta chains follows, all from one sample in a study of Graves' ophthalmopathy and Graves' hyperthyroidism. MiXCR, applied by TCRdb to the multiplex PCR reads, yields one record per CDR3 protein. The sample lists hundreds of thousands of distinct CDR3 sequences; 15% were seen once. Sequencing was done on a sample of peripheral blood. All receptors derive from a woman aged 18 to 35 with stable Graves' hyperthyroidism. The CDR3 runs from the conserved cysteine through the conserved F or W. The D gene is left open where the match is weak. The size of a clone is reported for some rows only, either as once, few or many, or as a class for expanded clones.

DNA	CDR3	D	V	J	size
TGTGCCAGCCGTCGGGGGTTTCAGCCCCAGCATTTT	CASRRGFQPQHF	NA	TRBV12-3/TRBV12-4	TRBJ1-5	many
TGTGCCAGCGGAGGTAGCTGGAGCAGCTCCTACGAGCAGTACTTC	CASGGSWSSSYEQYF	NA	TRBV6-1	TRBJ2-7	NA
TGTGCCAGCAGTTACTCGATGACTAGCGGCGGTGGGGGACAAGAGACCCAGTACTTC	CASSYSMTSGGGGQETQYF	TRBD2	TRBV6-2/TRBV6-3	TRBJ2-5	NA
TGTGCCAGCAGCTCTGGACAGGGAGGGGGTCAGCCCCAGCATTTT	CASSSGQGGGQPQHF	TRBD1	TRBV12-3/TRBV12-4	TRBJ1-5	many
TGTGCCAGCAGTTACTTTGGGGGAGTGAACACCGGGGAGCTGTTTTTT	CASSYFGGVNTGELFF	NA	TRBV6-5	TRBJ2-2	few
TGCGCCAGCAGCCAAGATCGGGGGGCGAATAGCTACACCTTC	CASSQDRGANSYTF	NA	TRBV4-1	TRBJ1-2	few
TGTGCCAGCAGTTTAACTAACAGGGGGAGTGACACTGAAGCTTTCTTT	CASSLTNRGSDTEAFF	TRBD1	TRBV12-3/TRBV12-4	TRBJ1-1	NA
TGTGCCAGCAGCTTAGGGAACCCCTACGAGCAGTACTTC	CASSLGNPYEQYF	NA	TRBV7-2	TRBJ2-7	many
TGTGCCAGCAGGTCCGCACAGGGGAATCAGCCCCAGCATTTT	CASRSAQGNQPQHF	TRBD1	TRBV6-2/TRBV6-3	TRBJ1-5	many
TGTGCCAGCAGAGGCGAGACAGTAAAAGTCTACGAGCAGTACTTC	CASRGETVKVYEQYF	NA	TRBV6-1	TRBJ2-7	NA
TGCAGTGCTAGAGGGGGAGCAGATACGCAGTATTTT	CSARGGADTQYF	NA	TRBV20-1	TRBJ2-3	few
TGTGCCAGCAGGTCGCCTAGCGGGGGGTTCTACATTCAGTACTTC	CASRSPSGGFYIQYF	TRBD2	TRBV6-1	TRBJ2-4	many
TGTGCCAGCAGTTTAGAGAGATTCTACGAGCAGTACTTC	CASSLERFYEQYF	NA	TRBV12-3/TRBV12-4	TRBJ2-7	many
TGTGCCAGCAGCTCGGGGGGCTATGAAGCTTTCTTT	CASSSGGYEAFF	NA	TRBV7-8	TRBJ1-1	many
TGCGCCAGCAGCCAACCCTCGAAAGGGCGAAGAACTGAAGCTTTCTTT	CASSQPSKGRRTEAFF	NA	TRBV4-1	TRBJ1-1	NA
TGTGCCAGTAGTATTCGTGGGTTGGAGACCCAGTACTTC	CASSIRGLETQYF	NA	TRBV19	TRBJ2-5	many
TGTGCCAGCAGCGTTCCCGACCCAGCGGGGCGGACAGATACGCAGTATTTT	CASSVPDPAGRTDTQYF	TRBD2	TRBV9	TRBJ2-3	NA